Listed below are T cell receptor beta chains from one sample, sequenced in a study of ipilimumab plus nivolumab after autologous stem cell transplantation. TCRdb's copy holds only in-frame clones and misses some; the assay was immunoSEQ multiplex PCR. Here the sample spans roughly 20,000 clones, more than 60% being singletons. The input for sequencing was PBMCs, taken in a trial of ipilimumab plus nivolumab as post-transplant consolidation. These receptor sequences come from a male donor with diffuse large B-cell lymphoma. CDR3s include the opening cysteine and the closing phenylalanine or tryptophan. Fields, in order: V gene, D gene, CDR3 length, clone size, J gene, CDR3 protein, CDR3 DNA. D genes are given only for firm matches. Clone size is not always given. Where it is, it says once, few, many or a class for expanded clones.

v_call: TRBV6-5; d_call: NA; cdr3_length: 12; clone_size: once; j_call: TRBJ1-1; cdr3_aa: CASSPSGTEAFF; cdr3_nt: TGTGCCAGCAGCCCCTCGGGCACTGAAGCTTTCTTT
v_call: TRBV2; d_call: NA; cdr3_length: 13; clone_size: once; j_call: TRBJ2-7; cdr3_aa: CASSEEQTTEQYF; cdr3_nt: TGTGCCAGCAGTGAAGAACAGACGACCGAGCAGTACTTC
v_call: TRBV5-1; d_call: TRBD1; cdr3_length: 16; clone_size: few; j_call: TRBJ2-3; cdr3_aa: CASSLGGRGRSDTQYF; cdr3_nt: TGCGCCAGCAGCTTGGGGGGCAGGGGGCGATCAGATACGCAGTATTTT
v_call: TRBV7-2; d_call: NA; cdr3_length: 13; clone_size: NA; j_call: TRBJ1-2; cdr3_aa: CASSLWTADGYTF; cdr3_nt: TGTGCCAGCAGCTTATGGACGGCCGATGGCTACACCTTC
v_call: TRBV7-2; d_call: NA; cdr3_length: 13; clone_size: NA; j_call: TRBJ1-6; cdr3_aa: CASSDTGRAPLHF; cdr3_nt: TGTGCCAGCAGCGACACAGGGAGGGCACCCCTCCACTTT
v_call: TRBV30; d_call: TRBD1; cdr3_length: 14; clone_size: NA; j_call: TRBJ1-4; cdr3_aa: CAQTATGHNEKLFF; cdr3_nt: TGTGCCCAAACTGCGACAGGGCATAATGAAAAACTGTTTTTT
v_call: TRBV6-6; d_call: NA; cdr3_length: 14; clone_size: once; j_call: TRBJ1-1; cdr3_aa: CASFRDHLNTEAFF; cdr3_nt: TGTGCCAGCTTTAGGGATCACTTGAACACTGAAGCTTTCTTT
v_call: TRBV9; d_call: NA; cdr3_length: 16; clone_size: NA; j_call: TRBJ2-7; cdr3_aa: CASSVGPDGSSYEQYF; cdr3_nt: TGTGCCAGCAGCGTAGGTCCGGACGGAAGCTCCTACGAGCAGTACTTC
v_call: TRBV5-1; d_call: NA; cdr3_length: 14; clone_size: NA; j_call: TRBJ2-7; cdr3_aa: CASSLGETTSEQYF; cdr3_nt: TGCGCCAGCAGCTTGGGGGAGACTACGAGCGAGCAGTACTTC
v_call: TRBV7-9; d_call: NA; cdr3_length: 12; clone_size: NA; j_call: TRBJ1-5; cdr3_aa: CASSSLNQPQHF; cdr3_nt: TGTGCCAGCAGCTCCCTGAATCAGCCCCAGCATTTT
v_call: TRBV11-2; d_call: TRBD1; cdr3_length: 18; clone_size: NA; j_call: TRBJ2-7; cdr3_aa: CASSLPYRDRGDSYEQYF; cdr3_nt: TGTGCCAGCAGCTTACCCTACCGGGACAGGGGAGACTCCTACGAGCAGTACTTC
v_call: TRBV7-8; d_call: NA; cdr3_length: 16; clone_size: NA; j_call: TRBJ2-6; cdr3_aa: CASSRDMGAGANVLTF; cdr3_nt: TGTGCCAGCAGCCGCGATATGGGCGCTGGGGCCAACGTCCTGACTTTC
v_call: TRBV15; d_call: NA; cdr3_length: 16; clone_size: NA; j_call: TRBJ1-2; cdr3_aa: CATSRDHEGSNYGYTF; cdr3_nt: TGTGCCACCAGCAGAGATCATGAGGGATCTAACTATGGCTACACCTTC